The 14 T cell receptor beta chains below come from one sample, sequenced in a study of cytomegalovirus exposure and HLA in healthy donors. Researchers ran the PCR with 60 Vbeta and 13 Jbeta primers. Some clones are missing from TCRdb's copy, which holds only in-frame ones; the method was immunoSEQ multiplex PCR. The repertoire includes 88,000 or so clones, around 60% of them detected once, and 3.5% to 4.5% sits in the top ten. Sequencing input: PBMCs. These TCRs come from a male donor in good health and CMV-seropositive.

This clone was observed a single time. The chain couples TRBV10-1 to TRBJ1-3; the D gene is possibly TRBD1 (5 bases). Trimming took 9 bases from V and 0 from J, leaving 9 bases between them. Germline V lookup: CDR1 WNHNN, CDR2 SYGVQD (reference sequence). The CDR3 has 13 residues. For the CDR3, the DNA is TGCGCCAGTACAGGCTCCTCTGGAAACACCATATATTTT. Encoded protein: CASTGSSGNTIYF.

CDR3 sequence: CASSIRQATNEKLFF. The CDR3 nucleotides are TGTGCCAGCTCAATCCGACAGGCAACTAATGAAAAACTGTTTTTT. The chain has TRBV18 and TRBJ1-4; maybe TRBD1 (6 bases). The V end was cut by 5 bases, the J end by 0 bases, with 10 bases between. The CDR3 has 15 amino acids. The germline CDR1 and CDR2 sequences are KGHSH and LQKENI. The variable domain in full, with the rest retrieved from reference TRBV18 and TRBJ1-4, is NAGVMQNPRHLVRRRGQEARLRCSPMKGHSHVYWYRQLPEEGLKFMVYLQKENIIDESGMPKERFSAEFPKEGPSILRIQQVVRGDSAAYFCASSIRQATNEKLFFGSGTQLSVL.

The rearrangement uses TRBV30 and TRBJ2-5, with D possibly TRBD1 on 5 matching bases. Germline-derived CDR1 and CDR2 are GTSNPN and SVGIG (reference sequence). The CDR3 sequence is 15 residues long. V was cut by 2 bases and J by 2 bases, with 15 bases left in between. CDR3 amino acids: CAWSLQGSRQETQYF. CDR3 bases: TGTGCCTGGAGTCTCCAGGGAAGTCGTCAAGAGACCCAGTACTTC. The full variable domain, completed using reference TRBV30 and TRBJ2-5, is SQTIHQWPATLVQPVGSPLSLECTVEGTSNPNLYWYRQAAGRGLQLLFYSVGIGQISSEVPQNLSASRPQDRQFILSSKKLLLSDSGFYLCAWSLQGSRQETQYFGPGTRLLVL.

This clone was seen only a few times. The V call is TRBV28, the J call TRBJ1-2, with D perhaps TRBD1 (6 bases). Trimming pared 3 bases from V and 8 bases from J, leaving 22 bases between. The CDR3 has 16 residues. Per germline, CDR1 MDHEN and CDR2 SYDVKM. CDR3 in amino acids: CASSFSSVGGQEGYTF. Here the CDR3 DNA reads TGTGCCAGCAGTTTCAGTTCCGTAGGGGGACAAGAAGGCTACACCTTC.

In its sample, this clone was seen a few times. The chain carries TRBV30 and TRBJ1-3; maybe TRBD1 (6 bases). Germline CDR1 and CDR2: GTSNPN and SVGIG (reference sequence). Trimming pared 3 bases from V and 0 bases from J, leaving 9 bases between. This CDR3 has 14 amino acids. CDR3 DNA sequence: TGTGCCTGGAGCCGGACAGTCTCTGGAAACACCATATATTTT. Residues: CAWSRTVSGNTIYF.

This rearrangement joins TRBV6-4 to TRBJ2-1; TRBD1 matches 10 bases. With 8 bases clipped from V and 7 bases from J, the junction kept 20 bases outside the gene matches. CDR1 and CDR2 from the germline V gene are MRHNA and SNTAGT. This CDR3 is 18 amino acids long. The CDR3 DNA follows: TGTGCCAGCTTCCGGGACAGGGGTCTGGTCGGGGAGGAAAATGAGCAGTTCTTC. Encoded protein: CASFRDRGLVGEENEQFF.

This chain joins TRBV7-9 and TRBJ1-2; TRBD1 is a possible D gene (6 bases). Germline CDR1 and CDR2: SEHNR and FQNEAQ (reference sequence). V lost 5 bases, J lost 4 bases, and 11 bases lay in between. CDR3 length: 13 amino acids. The CDR3 region has the DNA TGTGCCAGCAGCCCCTCACAGGGCTATGGCTACACCTTC. Translated: CASSPSQGYGYTF.

The V and J genes are TRBV5-4 and TRBJ2-1; TRBD1 might be the D (8 bases). V was pared by 1 base and J by 8 bases, with 10 bases between. This CDR3 contains 13 residues. CDR1 and CDR2 (germline): SGHNT, YYREEE (reference sequence). The CDR3 loop reads CASSLTGGDEQFF. CDR3 coding DNA: TGTGCCAGCAGCTTGACAGGGGGGGATGAGCAGTTCTTC.

This clone was seen once. This chain joins TRBV7-7 and TRBJ2-2, with D maybe TRBD1 (6 bases). There are 14 residues in the CDR3. Trimming took 2 bases from V and 6 from J, leaving 10 bases between them. Germline lookup yields CDR1 SSHAT and CDR2 FNYEAQ (reference sequence). The CDR3 bases are TGTGCCAGCAGCTTAACAGAGGGGGCCGGGGAGCTGTTTTTT. The encoded protein is CASSLTEGAGELFF.

The V gene is TRBV5-1, the J gene TRBJ2-7; 11 bases fit TRBD2. V dropped 7 bases and J dropped 5; count of bases not matched to a gene: 5. Germline values: CDR1 SGHRS, CDR2 YFSETQ. The CDR3 has 13 residues. The CDR3 region has the DNA TGCGCCAGCCAACTAGCGGGAGTCAACGAGCAGTACTTC. Translated, it gives CASQLAGVNEQYF. The variable domain in full, with the rest retrieved from reference TRBV5-1 and TRBJ2-7, is KAGVTQTPRYLIKTRGQQVTLSCSPISGHRSVSWYQQTPGQGLQFLFEYFSETQRNKGNFPGRFSGRQFSNSRSEMNVSTLELGDSALYLCASQLAGVNEQYFGPGTRLTVT.

This clone was observed a single time. V usage is TRBV25-1 and J usage is TRBJ2-7; D possibly corresponds to TRBD1 (8 bases). V was clipped by 6 bases and J by 4 bases, with 19 bases between them. The CDR3 is 15 amino acids. Germline-derived CDR1 and CDR2 are MGHDK and SYGVNS. CDR3 bases: TGTGCCAGCAGCCAAACAGGGGGGGGTTTGTACGAGCAGTACTTC. Translation gives CASSQTGGGLYEQYF.

V usage is TRBV7-2 and J usage is TRBJ2-7, with TRBD1 as a possible D gene (6 bases). The germline V gene encodes CDR1 SGHTA and CDR2 FQGNSA. The CDR3 contains 13 residues. The V and J ends lost 10 bases and 4 bases respectively, with 17 bases between them. The CDR3 coding sequence is TGTGCCACACGACATGGCGACAGGTACGAGCAGTACTTC. Translation: CATRHGDRYEQYF.

J is TRBJ2-2 and V is TRBV4-3; D gene unclear. V lost 4 bases and J lost 7, with 7 bases in between. The CDR3 is 12 residues long. CDR1 LGHNA and CDR2 YSLEER come from the germline V gene. The CDR3 DNA follows: TGCGCCAGCAGCCCCCAAAACGGGGAGCTGTTTTTT. Translated: CASSPQNGELFF.

The chain is built from TRBV5-1 and TRBJ1-3; 7 bases agree with TRBD1. With 4 bases clipped from V and 4 bases from J, the junction kept 11 bases outside the gene matches. The CDR3 contains 16 residues. CDR1 is SGHRS and CDR2 is YFSETQ in the germline V gene. This CDR3 is CASSLDRQGIGNTIYF. Here the CDR3 DNA reads TGCGCCAGCAGCCTGGACCGACAGGGAATAGGAAACACCATATATTTT.